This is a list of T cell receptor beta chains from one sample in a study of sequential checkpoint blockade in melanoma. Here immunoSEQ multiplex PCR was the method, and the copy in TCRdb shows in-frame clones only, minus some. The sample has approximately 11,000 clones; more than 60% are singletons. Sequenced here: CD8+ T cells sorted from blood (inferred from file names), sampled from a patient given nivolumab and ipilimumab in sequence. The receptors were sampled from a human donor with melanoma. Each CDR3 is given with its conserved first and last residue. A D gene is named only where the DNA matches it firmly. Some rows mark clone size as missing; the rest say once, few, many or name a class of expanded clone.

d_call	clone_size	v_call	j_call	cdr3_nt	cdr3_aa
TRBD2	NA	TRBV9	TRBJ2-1	TGTGCCAGCAGCACCCGGACTAGCGCAGCGCACAATGAGCAGTTCTTC	CASSTRTSAAHNEQFF
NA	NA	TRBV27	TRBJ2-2	TGTGCCAGCAGTCCTGGGGGTGGCGGGACGGGCACCGGGGAGCTGTTTTTT	CASSPGGGGTGTGELFF
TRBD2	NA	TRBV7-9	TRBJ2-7	TGTGCCAGCAGCTTAGCGTCTAGCGGACCATCCTACGAGCAGTACTTC	CASSLASSGPSYEQYF
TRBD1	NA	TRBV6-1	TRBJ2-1	TGTGCCAGCAAAGGACAGGGGAGTTACAATGAGCAGTTCTTC	CASKGQGSYNEQFF
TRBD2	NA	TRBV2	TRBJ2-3	TGTGCCAGCAGTGAGTTCCGGCTAGCGGGGCCAAACACAGATACGCAGTATTTT	CASSEFRLAGPNTDTQYF
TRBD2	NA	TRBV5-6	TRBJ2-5	TGTGCCAGCAGCTTAGGGACTAGCGGGAGCAGAGAGACCCAGTACTTC	CASSLGTSGSRETQYF
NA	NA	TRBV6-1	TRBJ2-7	TGTGCCAGCAGTTATTTCCACTCTTCCTACGAGCAGTACTTC	CASSYFHSSYEQYF
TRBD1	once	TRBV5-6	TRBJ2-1	TGTGCCAGCAGCTTGGAACAGGGGGCTTCCTCCTACAATGAGCAGTTCTTC	CASSLEQGASSYNEQFF
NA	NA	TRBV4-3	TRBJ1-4	TGCGCCAGCAGCCAAGTTGGAGGAGGGTTCAATGAAAAACTGTTTTTT	CASSQVGGGFNEKLFF
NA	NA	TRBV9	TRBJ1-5	TGTGCCAGCAGCGTAGCGGGGGACGGTCAGCCCCAGCATTTT	CASSVAGDGQPQHF
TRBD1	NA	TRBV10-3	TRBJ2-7	TGTGCCATCAGCGAACCACAGGGGGCCTACGAGCAGTACTTC	CAISEPQGAYEQYF
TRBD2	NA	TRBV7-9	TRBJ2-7	TGTGCCAGCAGCAAACGACTAGCGGGAGGGCCGGCGGGCGAGCAGTACTTC	CASSKRLAGGPAGEQYF
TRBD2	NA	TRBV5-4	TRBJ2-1	TGTGCCAGCAGCTGGGGGACTAGCAATGAGCAGTTCTTC	CASSWGTSNEQFF
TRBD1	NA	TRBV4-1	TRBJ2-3	TGCGCCAGCAGCCAAGTCGACAGGGCTCCGTTCACAGATACGCAGTATTTT	CASSQVDRAPFTDTQYF
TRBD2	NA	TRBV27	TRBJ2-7	TGTGCCAGCAGTCATCTAGCGGGGAGTTCCCGGGGGGAGCAGTACTTC	CASSHLAGSSRGEQYF
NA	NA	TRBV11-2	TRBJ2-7	TGTGCCAGCAGCCTTGGGAAGGGGGAGCAGTACTTC	CASSLGKGEQYF
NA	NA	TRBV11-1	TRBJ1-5	TGTGCCAGCAGCTTAGACGGTTATCAGCCCCAGCATTTT	CASSLDGYQPQHF
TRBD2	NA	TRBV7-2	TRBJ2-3	TGTGCCAGCTCCGTGTGGGGAGGGAGCACAGATACGCAGTATTTT	CASSVWGGSTDTQYF
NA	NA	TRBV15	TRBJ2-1	TGTGCCACCAGCATGCCGAGCCCCTTCTCCTACAATGAGCAGTTCTTC	CATSMPSPFSYNEQFF
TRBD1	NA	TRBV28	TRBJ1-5	TGTGCCAGCGGCGTACAGGGGGGAGAACAGCCCCAGCATTTT	CASGVQGGEQPQHF
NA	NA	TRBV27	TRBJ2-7	TGTGCCAGCAGATTCGCTAGCGCAAACCTGGACGAGCAGTACTTC	CASRFASANLDEQYF
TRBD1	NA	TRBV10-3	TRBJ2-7	TGTGCCATCCACGCCGACAGGGGGTCCAGCGAGCAGTACTTC	CAIHADRGSSEQYF
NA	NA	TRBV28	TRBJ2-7	TGTGCCAGCAGCTCGAGGTCCAGTACCTCCTACGAGCAGTACTTC	CASSSRSSTSYEQYF
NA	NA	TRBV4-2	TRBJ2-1	TGTGCCAGCAGCCAAGAGGAGCTGGACAACAATGAGCAGTTCTTC	CASSQEELDNNEQFF
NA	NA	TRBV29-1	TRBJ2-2	TGCAGCGTTGAAATCCTTGCGGTGGGGCGGACCGGGGAGCTGTTTTTT	CSVEILAVGRTGELFF
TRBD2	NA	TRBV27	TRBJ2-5	TGTGCCAGCAGCCGGGTAGTAGCGGGAGGGCCTTTAGGGGAGCAGTACTTC	CASSRVVAGGPLGEQYF
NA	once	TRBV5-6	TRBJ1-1	TGTGCCAGCAGCTTTTCACAGCCGAACACTGAAGCTTTCTTT	CASSFSQPNTEAFF
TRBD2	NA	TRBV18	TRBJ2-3	TGTGCCAGCTCGCCAGGGACTAGCGGAGTCTCAGATACGCAGTATTTT	CASSPGTSGVSDTQYF
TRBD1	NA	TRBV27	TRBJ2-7	TGTGCCAGCAGTCTGAGGACAGGGTACGAGCAGTACTTC	CASSLRTGYEQYF
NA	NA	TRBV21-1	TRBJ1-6	TGTGCCAGCAGCCCAGGGGCCGCTCGGAATTCACCCCTCCACTTT	CASSPGAARNSPLHF
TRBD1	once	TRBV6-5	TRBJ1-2	TGTGCCAGCAGTTACTCGGGACAGGGGTATGGCTACACCTTC	CASSYSGQGYGYTF
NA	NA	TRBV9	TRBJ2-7	TGTGCCAGCAGCGCCTGGGGCAGTGGAGGGGACGAGCAGTACTTC	CASSAWGSGGDEQYF
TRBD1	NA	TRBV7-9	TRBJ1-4	TGTGCCAGCAGCTCCGTGAGACCCGGGACAGTTAATGAAAAACTGTTTTTT	CASSSVRPGTVNEKLFF
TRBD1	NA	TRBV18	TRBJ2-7	TGTGCCAGCTCACCGCTGTCGGGACAGACCTACGAGCAGTACTTC	CASSPLSGQTYEQYF
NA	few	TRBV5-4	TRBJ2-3	TGTGCCAGCAGCTTGTACTTCACAGATACGCAGTATTTT	CASSLYFTDTQYF
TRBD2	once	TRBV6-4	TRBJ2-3	TGTGCCAGCAGTGTCACTAGCGGGAGCACAGATACGCAGTATTTT	CASSVTSGSTDTQYF
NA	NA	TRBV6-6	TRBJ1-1	TGTGCCAGCAGACTGAGTGTTGAAGCTTTCTTT	CASRLSVEAFF
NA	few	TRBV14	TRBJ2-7	TGTGCCAGCAGCCTTACTTACCAATACGAGCAGTACTTC	CASSLTYQYEQYF
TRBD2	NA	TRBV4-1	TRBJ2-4	TGCGCCAGCAGCCAACACGGGAGGGACATTCAGTACTTC	CASSQHGRDIQYF
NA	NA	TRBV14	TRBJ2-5	TGTGCCAGCAGCTCCCCAACAGGCTTAGGAGAGACCCAGTACTTC	CASSSPTGLGETQYF
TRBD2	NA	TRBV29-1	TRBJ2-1	TGCAGCGTGGCAACTAGCGGGACTTACAATGAGCAGTTCTTC	CSVATSGTYNEQFF
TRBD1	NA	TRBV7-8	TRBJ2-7	TGTGCCAGCAGCTTAGAACAGGGGCGCTCCTACGAGCAGTACTTC	CASSLEQGRSYEQYF
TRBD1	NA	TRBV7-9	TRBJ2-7	TGTGCCAGCAGCTCCCCCCAAGACAGGGGCTACGAGCAGTACTTC	CASSSPQDRGYEQYF
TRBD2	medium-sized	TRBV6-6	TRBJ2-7	TGTGCCAGCAGTTACTCACGGCTAGCGGGAGGCTCCGAGCAGTACTTC	CASSYSRLAGGSEQYF
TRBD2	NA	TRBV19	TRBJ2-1	TGTGCCAGTAGTTTAACTAGCGGGGACTACAATGAGCAGTTCTTC	CASSLTSGDYNEQFF
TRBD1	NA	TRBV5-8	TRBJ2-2	TGTGCCAGCAGCTTGGGGCAGGGGGCTTTAGACACCGGGGAGCTGTTTTTT	CASSLGQGALDTGELFF
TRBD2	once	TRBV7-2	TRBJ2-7	TGTGCCAGCAGCTTAGGGGCTAGCGGGTACGAGCAGTACTTC	CASSLGASGYEQYF
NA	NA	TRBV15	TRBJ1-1	TGTGCCACCAGCCTCAAATGGGGGGACACTGAAGCTTTCTTT	CATSLKWGDTEAFF
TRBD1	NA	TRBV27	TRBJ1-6	TGTGCCAGCAGGCCGGGACAGTTTAATTCACCCCTCCACTTT	CASRPGQFNSPLHF
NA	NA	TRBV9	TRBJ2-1	TGTGCCAGCAGCGACGGACTGCGGGGTTTTCATGAGCAGTTCTTC	CASSDGLRGFHEQFF
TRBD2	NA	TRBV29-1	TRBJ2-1	TGCAGCGTTGAAAGGACTAGCGGGCTAGGTTACAATGAGCAGTTCTTC	CSVERTSGLGYNEQFF
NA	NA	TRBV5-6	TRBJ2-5	TGTGCCAACAGCTTGGCGAGGCAGGGTAAAGAGACCCAGTACTTC	CANSLARQGKETQYF